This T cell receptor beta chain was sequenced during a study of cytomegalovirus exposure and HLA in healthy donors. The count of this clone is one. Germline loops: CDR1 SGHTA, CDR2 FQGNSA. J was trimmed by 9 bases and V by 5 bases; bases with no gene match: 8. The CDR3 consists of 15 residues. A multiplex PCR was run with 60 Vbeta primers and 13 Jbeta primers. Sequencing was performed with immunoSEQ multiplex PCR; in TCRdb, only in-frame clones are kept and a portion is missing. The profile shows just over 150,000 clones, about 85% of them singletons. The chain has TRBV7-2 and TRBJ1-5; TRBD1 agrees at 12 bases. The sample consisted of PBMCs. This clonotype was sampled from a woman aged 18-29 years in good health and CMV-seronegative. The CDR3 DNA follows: TGTGCCAGCAGCACAGGGACAGGGGGCGGTAGGCCCCAGCATTTT. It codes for CASSTGTGGGRPQHF.